This record concerns one T cell receptor beta chain sequence. For sequencing, patients were chosen who had shown expansion of CD8+CD57+ cells by flow cytometry. These data are taken from a study of CD8+CD57+ T cells in acquired aplastic anemia. CDR3 and TCR beta VDJ profiling relied on genomic DNA as the template. Each CDR3 protein is one row after TCRdb ran MiXCR on the reads. This table has roughly 80,000 distinct CDR3 sequences, under 80% appearing once. The TCR was taken from a human donor with aplastic anemia. Input material: sorted CD4+, CD8+, or CD8+CD57+ T cells (not recorded which) from PBMCs.

Written as DNA, the CDR3 is TGTGCCAGTAGTAGTCACCCCGAGGCCACTGAAGCTTTCTTT. Amino acid sequence: CASSSHPEATEAFF. The chain combines TRBV19 with TRBJ1-1; no reliable D call. Per the germline V gene, CDR1 is LNHDA and CDR2 is SQIVND (reference sequence). Deletions cut 4 bases from V and 4 bases from J, with 13 bases between. This CDR3 has 14 residues. The full variable domain, its missing parts supplied by reference TRBV19 and TRBJ1-1, is DGGITQSPKYLFRKEGQNVTLSCEQNLNHDAMYWYRQDPGQGLRLIYYSQIVNDFQKGDIAEGYSVSREKKESFPLTVTSAQKNPTAFYLCASSSHPEATEAFFGQGTRLTVV.